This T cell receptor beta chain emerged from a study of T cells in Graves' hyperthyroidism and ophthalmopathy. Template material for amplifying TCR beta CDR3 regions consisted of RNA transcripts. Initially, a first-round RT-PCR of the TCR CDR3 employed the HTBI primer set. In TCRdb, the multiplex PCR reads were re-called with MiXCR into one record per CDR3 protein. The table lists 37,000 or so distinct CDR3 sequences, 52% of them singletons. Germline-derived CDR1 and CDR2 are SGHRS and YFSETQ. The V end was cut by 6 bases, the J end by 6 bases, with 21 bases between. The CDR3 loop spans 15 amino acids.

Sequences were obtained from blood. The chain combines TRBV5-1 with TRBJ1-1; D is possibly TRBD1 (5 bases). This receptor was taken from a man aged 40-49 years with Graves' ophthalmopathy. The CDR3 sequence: CASTMGGMGSAEAFF. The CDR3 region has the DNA TGCGCCAGCACCATGGGGGGAATGGGTAGCGCTGAAGCTTTCTTT.